These 5 T cell receptor beta chains share one sample of origin, sequenced in a study of T cells after posttransplantation cyclophosphamide. Sequenced by immunoSEQ multiplex PCR; TCRdb stores in-frame clones only, minus some. This sample comprises 20,000 to 30,000 clones, none seen once only. What was sequenced was PBMCs. The receptors were sampled from a woman in her 50s in good health, CMV-negative, and a related stem cell transplant donor.

This clone was seen repeatedly, ten times or more. The chain joins TRBV11-2 to TRBJ2-5; 9 positions match TRBD2. The germline CDR1 and CDR2 sequences are SGHAT and FQNNGV. The CDR3 is made up of 15 amino acids. The ends lost 5 bases at V and 4 bases at J; junction bases unmatched: 8. The CDR3 sequence is CASSHPSSGRETQYF. CDR3 bases: TGTGCCAGCAGCCACCCTAGTAGCGGGAGAGAGACCCAGTACTTC.

This clone was seen at least ten times. The chain has TRBV29-1 and TRBJ2-7; the D gene is possibly TRBD2 (7 bases). The CDR3 contains 16 residues. Germline V gene lookup returns CDR1 SQVTM and CDR2 ANQGSEA. V lost 4 bases to trimming and J lost 3 bases, with 22 bases between them. The CDR3 DNA reads as TGCAGCGTTGCCGGGGGGTTCTTGGAAGGGGGCTACGAGCAGTACTTC. As protein: CSVAGGFLEGGYEQYF.

This clone came up a few times. The rearrangement uses TRBV30 and TRBJ1-6; 9 bases match TRBD1. This CDR3 has 15 amino acids. CDR1 is GTSNPN, CDR2 SVGIG, per germline (reference sequence). V trimming: 3 bases; J trimming: 7 bases; junction bases outside the gene matches: 7. DNA for the CDR3: TGTGCCTGGAGGTTACAGGGGGCGATGAATTCACCCCTCCACTTT. Translating it yields CAWRLQGAMNSPLHF.

At least ten counts were recorded for this clone. The chain links TRBV5-1 to TRBJ2-3; 11 nucleotides line up with TRBD2. The CDR3 is 15 residues long. Germline-derived CDR1 and CDR2 are SGHRS and YFSETQ. After removal of 5 bases from V and 5 bases from J, the junction contained 7 bases not matched to a gene. The CDR3 bases are TGCGCCAGCAGGCCTAGCGGGAGGCTAAGAGATACGCAGTATTTT. The encoded protein is CASRPSGRLRDTQYF.

This clone was seen repeatedly, ten times or more. The chain recombines TRBV9 with TRBJ1-6; maybe TRBD1 (6 bases). Germline lookup yields CDR1 SGDLS and CDR2 YYNGEE. Between the trimmed V and J ends, which lost 4 bases and 4 bases, there was a span of 12 bases. The CDR3 spans 15 residues. CDR3 region: CASSQSGQYNSPLHF. The CDR3 DNA follows: TGTGCCAGCAGCCAGTCCGGACAGTATAATTCACCCCTCCACTTT. The variable domain in full, completed from reference TRBV9 and TRBJ1-6, reads DSGVTQTPKHLITATGQRVTLRCSPRSGDLSVYWYQQSLDQGLQFLIQYYNGEERAKGNILERFSAQQFPDLHSELNLSSLELGDSALYFCASSQSGQYNSPLHFGNGTRLTVT.